This T cell receptor beta chain was recorded in a study of cytomegalovirus exposure and HLA in healthy donors. For the study at large: An earlier analysis identified approximately 110 million unique TCR beta sequences in about 179 million T cells. An early release of data contained 80 million to 85 million unique TCRs, which came from HLA-typed donors.

The CDR3 covers 14 residues. The ends were cut back, 4 bases at V and 5 bases at J, with 11 bases in the middle. CDR1 LGHNA and CDR2 YSLEER come from the germline V gene. Primers: 60 Vbeta forward and 13 Jbeta reverse. Sequencing was performed with immunoSEQ multiplex PCR; in TCRdb, only in-frame clones are kept and a portion is missing. The sample has fewer than 200,000 clones, approximately 82% seen once. Overall study findings and caveats: V- and J-gene trimming in TCR beta was tied to a missense DCLRE1C variant by an analysis performed later.

Note on this clone: Its antigen is not identified.

V usage is TRBV4-3 and J usage is TRBJ2-2; D possibly corresponds to TRBD2 (5 bases). Material: PBMCs. This sequence originates from a woman between 18 and 30 years old in good health and CMV-seronegative. The CDR3, as DNA: TGCGCCAGCAGCCTTTGGAGGAGTACCGGGGAGCTGTTTTTT. This encodes CASSLWRSTGELFF.